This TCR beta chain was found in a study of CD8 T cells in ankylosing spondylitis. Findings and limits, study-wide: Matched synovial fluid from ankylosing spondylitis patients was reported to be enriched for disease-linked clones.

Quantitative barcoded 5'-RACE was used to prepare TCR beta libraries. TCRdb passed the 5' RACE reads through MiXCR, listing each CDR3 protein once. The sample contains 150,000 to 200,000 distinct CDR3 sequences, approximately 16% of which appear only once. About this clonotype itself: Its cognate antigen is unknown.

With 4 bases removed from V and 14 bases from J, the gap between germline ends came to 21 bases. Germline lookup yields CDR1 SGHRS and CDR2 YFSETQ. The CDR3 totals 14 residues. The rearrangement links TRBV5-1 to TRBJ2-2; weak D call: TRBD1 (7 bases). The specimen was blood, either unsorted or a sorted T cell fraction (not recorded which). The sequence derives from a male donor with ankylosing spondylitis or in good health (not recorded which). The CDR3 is CASSPGQEIGGLFF. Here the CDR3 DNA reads TGCGCCAGCAGCCCCGGACAGGAGATCGGGGGTCTGTTTTTT.